The following is a TCR beta chain sequence with its context. Its antigen is not identified. This sample was included in a study of graft-versus-host responses after intestinal transplantation. Study-level background: Recipients uniformly received anti-thymocyte globulin induction, followed by tacrolimus and steroids for roughly 3 years. Whole-study findings and limits: The recipient marrow held GvH clones, and some of them showed up first in ileum or blood. Those patients showing graft-donor T cell macrochimerism displayed high graft-versus-host to host-versus-graft clonal ratios in allografts. Early post-transplant HvG declines tracked with peak circulating GvH clone levels.

With 10 bases removed from V and 14 bases from J, the gap between germline ends came to 18 bases. The germline CDR1 and CDR2 sequences are LNHDA and SQIVND (reference sequence). The CDR3 covers 11 residues. The protocol was immunoSEQ multiplex PCR, while the TCRdb copy is restricted to in-frame clones and leaves out a portion. This table has tens of thousands of clones, around 96% appearing once. The J gene is TRBJ2-1, the V gene TRBV19, with TRBD1 as a possible D gene (7 bases). The sequences come from unstimulated CD8+ T cells sorted from spleen or lymph node cells, collected before intestinal transplant. The sequence was obtained from a human donor who received an intestinal transplant. The CDR3 spells CATTRGTVEFF. The CDR3 DNA sequence: TGTGCCACCACCCGGGGGACAGTGGAGTTCTTC.